This paragraph reports one T cell receptor beta chain. The antigen remains undetermined. The CDR3 covers 13 residues. Trimming left V 6 bases short and J 5 bases short, with 11 bases between. Germline CDR1 and CDR2: SGHTA and FQGTGA. PCR amplification relied on 60 Vbeta primers (plus 13 Jbeta primers). Sequenced by immunoSEQ multiplex PCR; TCRdb stores in-frame clones only, minus some. This sample yields about 140,000 clones, of which around 77% are seen a single time; around 2% belongs to the top ten. This entry is derived from a study of cytomegalovirus exposure and HLA in healthy donors. Samples came from healthy bone marrow donors. Study-level points and caveats: It has been reported that TCR beta sequences accurately predicted the HLA-A and HLA-B alleles of most subjects. Researchers reported that a few CMV-associated chains were confirmed in vitro as CMV antigen-specific.

The sequencing sample was made of PBMCs. This sequence was found in a man under 40 in good health and CMV-seronegative. The chain carries TRBV7-3 and TRBJ2-1; tentatively, D is TRBD2 (6 bases). CDR3 protein: CASSIPGDNEQFF. CDR3 nucleotide sequence: TGTGCCAGCAGTATCCCGGGGGACAATGAGCAGTTCTTC.